This note documents a single T cell receptor (beta chain) sequence. Its specificity is not known. Profiled with immunoSEQ multiplex PCR; TCRdb holds only in-frame clones, not every one. Of tens of thousands of clones listed, 90% to 97% are singletons. The entry originates in a study of T cell clonotyping in hematopoietic cell transplantation. Study outcomes and limitations: After transplant, recipient diversity fell while pathologically expanded clonotypes grew through day 180. Higher Inverse Simpson Index values in graft donor and pretransplant recipient predicted broader posttransplant TCR diversity. Without cell sorting, CD4 versus CD8 contributions remain unresolved.

Indicated time point: recipient sample about 28 days before transplant, after cytoreduction. CDR1 and CDR2 (germline): SGHRS, YFSETQ. V lost 5 bases and J 3 bases, leaving 7 bases between the germline ends. This CDR3 comprises 12 residues. This sequence joins TRBV5-1 and TRBJ2-3; D not resolved. The clonotype originates from a woman aged 45 to 65 with acute myeloid leukemia. Some clones in this sample may be carry-over from other donors' samples. Sequencing was performed on peripheral blood mononuclear cells, taken before stem cell transplant. The CDR3 sequence: CASRIGTDTQYF. The CDR3 coding sequence is TGCGCCAGCAGAATAGGGACAGATACGCAGTATTTT.